The T cell receptor (beta chain) under discussion was sequenced for a study of cytomegalovirus exposure and HLA in healthy donors. PCR primers comprised 60 Vbeta and 13 Jbeta primers. The method was immunoSEQ multiplex PCR; TCRdb's version includes in-frame clones alone and lacks a portion of them. The sample has 150,000 to 200,000 clones, around 75% seen once. Germline V gene data show CDR1 as LNHNV and CDR2 as YYDKDF (reference sequence). V lost 1 base and J lost 3, with 25 bases in between. The CDR3 runs to 20 residues. This sequence originates from a man aged 18-30 years in good health and CMV-seropositive. V is TRBV15 and J is TRBJ1-5; a possible D gene is TRBD1 (5 bases). The sample taken for sequencing was PBMCs. This CDR3 reads CATSRAEHAGIKGTNQPQHF. As DNA, the CDR3 is TGTGCCACCAGCAGAGCCGAACATGCAGGGATCAAGGGTACCAATCAGCCCCAGCATTTT.